Detailed here is one T cell receptor (beta chain). This clonotype was observed a handful of times. Its cognate antigen has yet to be identified. Base qualities are not at hand, and no much larger clone is one base apart. The entry originates in a study of regulatory T cells in long-lasting Graves disease (TCRdb year 2021). Background on the whole study: Newly diagnosed Graves' disease patients had taken antithyroid drugs for less than 3 months. The study took place in China and was registered as a clinical trial. A total of 33 samples underwent TCR sequencing, from some 13 patients with persistent Graves' disease and roughly 20 patients with newly diagnosed Graves' disease. This study used TCR sequencing and RNA sequencing of peripheral blood to compare persistent Graves' disease patients against newly diagnosed Graves' disease patients.

What this sample's time point label stands for: newly diagnosed GD, antithyroid drugs for less than 3 months. RNA was extracted from PBMCs in TRIzol for both TCR sequencing and RNA sequencing. The diagnosis of Graves' disease was made according to American Thyroid Association guidelines. Patients for the study were recruited at an endocrinology department in Xi'an, China. Each patient gave about 9.1 milliliters of peripheral blood, collected in an EDTA anticoagulant tube. PBMCs were isolated by Ficoll Paque Plus density gradient separation without further T cell sorting. An Agilent 2100 Bioanalyzer and agarose gel were used to check RNA quality, and a NanoDrop 2000 was used to measure RNA concentration. What the authors observed across the whole study: The authors noted that the small sample size was a limitation that may lower accuracy. Compared with newly diagnosed patients, persistent Graves' disease patients had lower TCR Shannon entropy and fewer highly expanded clones, which suggests clonal expansion. TRBV28, TRBJ1-2 and TRBJ2-5 were preferentially used in persistent disease, while TRBV20-1 and TRBJ2-1 were favored in newly diagnosed disease. Sequencing and analysis were restricted to the TCR beta chain. A larger number of public clonotypes was shared among persistent patients (more than 2,500) than among newly diagnosed patients (roughly 930). Peripheral blood alone was examined, since thyroid tissue, which constituted the primary lesion, could not be accessed.

Libraries were built with multiplex PCR. Sequencing took place on an Illumina HiSeq 4000. TCR beta libraries were built with iRepertoire HTBI primers and Arm-PCR amplification of CDR3 regions. PCR products were gel purified before sequencing. The original methods were these. Across samples, fewer than 70 TRBV and 13 to 15 TRBJ segments were identified and used for gene usage analysis of CDR3 amino acid clonotypes. Filtered high-quality paired reads were merged into contigs using COPE and FqMerger. BLAST was used to align contigs to IMGT TRBV, TRBD and TRBJ reference genes, and CDR3 was defined according to IMGT. Any clonotype with a frequency above 0.1% was classified as a highly expanded clone. Repertoire diversity was measured by Shannon entropy, and V-J evenness by the Gini coefficient. Public clonotypes were defined as clonotypes shared by more than one individual. TCRdb reanalyzed the raw reads on its own, using fastp at Q25 for trimming and MiXCR for clone calling, and kept in-frame beta chains. For every CDR3 protein sequence, its rows merge into one entry that carries the most common genes and DNA. TCRdb assigned the V and J calls; the authors' analysis was not used. This sample holds hundreds of thousands of distinct CDR3 sequences; around an eighth were observed only once. The ten biggest clones cover approximately 9.3% of the sample.

From the cysteine through the phenylalanine, the CDR3 covers 14 amino acids. The CDR3 DNA has 42 bases and is translated from base 1. The V and J ends are trimmed by 3 bases and 8 bases, leaving 16 bases between them. CDR1 and CDR2 (SEHNR, FQNEAQ) derive from the germline V gene (reference sequence). This sample was shared with a second study, whose subject was T cells in Graves' hyperthyroidism and ophthalmopathy. As described in the second report: A patient counted as having stable Graves' hyperthyroidism if no progression to ophthalmopathy occurred over 18 months of follow-up. Hyperthyroidism patients were aged 18 to 65 years and newly diagnosed, with disease duration of less than 2 months. Any patient with an uncontrolled infection, another autoimmune disease, pregnancy or lactation was excluded. Diagnoses were based on clinical symptoms, serum thyroxine and TRAb, thyroid ultrasound and orbital computed tomography. The first round of RT-PCR for the TCR CDR3 was performed with the HTBI primer set and the Qiagen OneStep RT-PCR kit. Most expanded thyroid clonotypes (frequency above 0.001) were also detected in blood, a finding suggesting that blood repertoires may reflect thyroid immune responses. In cross-validation, a model built on a 13 V-J signature told ophthalmopathy apart from stable hyperthyroidism with 87.88% sensitivity and approximately 81% specificity, and in testing the same model reached 80%/75%. In validation, the model predicted progression to ophthalmopathy a median of about 6.5 months before onset, with roughly 68% sensitivity and just under 75% specificity. To identify distinguishing TCR V-J signatures, a discovery cohort of about 100 patients was used, comprising under 45 with Graves' ophthalmopathy and some 60 with stable Graves' hyperthyroidism. Prospective prediction of ophthalmopathy was tested in an independent validation cohort of approximately 18 hyperthyroidism patients and 17 patients who later progressed to ophthalmopathy. The roughly 99 discovery patients were divided at random into training and test sets in a 7:3 ratio. In addition, the study compared T-cell repertoires in thyroid tissue and in blood from 6 or 7 Graves' hyperthyroidism patients. Following sampling, methimazole starting at 30 mg daily was given to hyperthyroidism patients, and high-dose intravenous methylprednisolone was given to ophthalmopathy patients. Libraries were constructed in a second round of multiplex PCR, after which size selection and purification were performed. Paired-end sequencing of the libraries was performed with 100 bp reads on an Illumina HiSeq2000. SOAPnuke was used to process the raw data, removing reads that contained adapters or uncalled bases, had a mean Phred below 15, or lacked an exact match to the constant primer or identifier. High-quality paired reads were merged with COPE v1.2.5, and unique nucleotide sequences were defined as clonotypes. MiTCR v1.1 was used to align the clonotypes against IMGT TRBV, TRBD and TRBJ reference segments. Analysis was restricted to V-J combinations with a frequency above 0.0001, which covered 98% to 99.2% of repertoires. The TCS score was defined as the ratio of F50 (clonal expansion) to E x V (chaos), calculated using BLOSUM62-based TCRdist between CDR3 peptides within each V-J. Welch's t-statistics and random forest reduced 500 to 650 V-J features to fewer than 15, which were used in a naive Bayes classifier (R e1071). Sample size was not statistically predetermined, and investigators were not blinded to group allocation. According to the paper, TCR Vbeta CDR3 sequencing was carried out on over 130 peripheral blood samples, which came from approximately 41 ophthalmopathy, roughly 75 hyperthyroidism and roughly 17 progressor patients.

The TCR sequence derives from a man younger than 40 with Graves disease. Donor details come from another sample of the same person, matched by shared clones. The specimen comprised peripheral blood mononuclear cells (PBMCs), sampled at new diagnosis, from a patient treated with antithyroid drugs. The V gene is TRBV7-9 and the J gene is TRBJ1-2, with the D gene not confidently named. The CDR3 corresponds to CASSFPDFRSGYTF. The sequence in DNA is TGTGCCAGCAGCTTTCCCGACTTCAGGAGCGGCTACACCTTC.